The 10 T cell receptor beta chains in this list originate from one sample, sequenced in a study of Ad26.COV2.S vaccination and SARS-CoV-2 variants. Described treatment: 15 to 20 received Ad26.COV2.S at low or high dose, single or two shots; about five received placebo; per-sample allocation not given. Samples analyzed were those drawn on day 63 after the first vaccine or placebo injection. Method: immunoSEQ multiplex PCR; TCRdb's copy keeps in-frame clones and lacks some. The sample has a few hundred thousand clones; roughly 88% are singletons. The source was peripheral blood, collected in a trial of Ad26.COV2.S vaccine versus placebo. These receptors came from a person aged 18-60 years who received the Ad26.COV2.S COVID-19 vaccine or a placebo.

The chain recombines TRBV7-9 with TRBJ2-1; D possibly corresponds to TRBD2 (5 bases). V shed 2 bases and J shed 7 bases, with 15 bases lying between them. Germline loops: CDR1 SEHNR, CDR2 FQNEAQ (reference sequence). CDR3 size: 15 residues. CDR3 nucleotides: TGTGCCAGCAGCTTACGAGGGAGAGGTGAAAATGAGCAGTTCTTC. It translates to CASSLRGRGENEQFF.

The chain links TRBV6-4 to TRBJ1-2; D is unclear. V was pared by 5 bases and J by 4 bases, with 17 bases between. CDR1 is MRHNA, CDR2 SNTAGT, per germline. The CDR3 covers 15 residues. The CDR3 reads CASSPTSDISYGYTF. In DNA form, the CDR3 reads TGTGCCAGCAGTCCTACAAGTGACATCAGCTATGGCTACACCTTC.

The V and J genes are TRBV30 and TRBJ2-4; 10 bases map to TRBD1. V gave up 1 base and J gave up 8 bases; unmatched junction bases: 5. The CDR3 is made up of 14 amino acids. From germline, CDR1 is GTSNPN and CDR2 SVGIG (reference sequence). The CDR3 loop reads CAWSGGQGKDIQYF. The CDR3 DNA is TGTGCCTGGAGTGGGGGACAGGGGAAGGACATTCAGTACTTC.

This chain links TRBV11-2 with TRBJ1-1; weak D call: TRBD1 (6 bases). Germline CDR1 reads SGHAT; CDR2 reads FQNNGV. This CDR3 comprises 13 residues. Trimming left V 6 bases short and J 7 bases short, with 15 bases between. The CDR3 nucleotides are TGTGCCAGCAGACCCTGGACAGTCCTTGAAGCTTTCTTT. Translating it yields CASRPWTVLEAFF.

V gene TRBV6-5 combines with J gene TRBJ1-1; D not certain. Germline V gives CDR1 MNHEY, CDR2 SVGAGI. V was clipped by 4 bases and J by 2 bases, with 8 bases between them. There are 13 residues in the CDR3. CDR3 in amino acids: CASSWVKNTEAFF. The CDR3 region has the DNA TGTGCCAGCAGTTGGGTAAAAAACACTGAAGCTTTCTTT.

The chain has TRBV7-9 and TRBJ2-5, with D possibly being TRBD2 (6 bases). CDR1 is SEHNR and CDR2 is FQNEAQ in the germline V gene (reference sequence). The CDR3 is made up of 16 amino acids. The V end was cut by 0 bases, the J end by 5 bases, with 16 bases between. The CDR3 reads CASSLAGLSGRETQYF. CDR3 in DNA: TGTGCCAGCAGCTTAGCGGGACTCTCCGGCAGGGAGACCCAGTACTTC.

This CDR3 is CASSEAGTNTGELFF. In DNA, the CDR3 is TGTGCCAGCAGTGAGGCGGGGACGAACACCGGGGAGCTGTTTTTT. V and J are TRBV6-4 and TRBJ2-2, with a possible D match to TRBD2 (6 bases). The CDR3 contains 15 residues. Trimming took 3 bases from V and 0 from J, leaving 8 bases between them. Per the germline V gene, CDR1 is MRHNA and CDR2 is SNTAGT.

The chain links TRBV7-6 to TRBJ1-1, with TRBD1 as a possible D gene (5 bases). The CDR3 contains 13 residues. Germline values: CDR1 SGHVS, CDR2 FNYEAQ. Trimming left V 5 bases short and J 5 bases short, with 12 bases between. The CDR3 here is CASSEGVGTEAFF. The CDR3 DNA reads TGTGCCAGCAGCGAAGGGGTAGGGACTGAAGCTTTCTTT.

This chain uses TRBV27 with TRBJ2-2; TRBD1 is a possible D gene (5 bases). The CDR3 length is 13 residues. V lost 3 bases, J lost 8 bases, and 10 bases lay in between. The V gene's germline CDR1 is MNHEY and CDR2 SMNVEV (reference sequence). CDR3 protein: CASSLGPLGELFF. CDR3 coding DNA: TGTGCCAGCAGTTTGGGGCCGTTAGGGGAGCTGTTTTTT.

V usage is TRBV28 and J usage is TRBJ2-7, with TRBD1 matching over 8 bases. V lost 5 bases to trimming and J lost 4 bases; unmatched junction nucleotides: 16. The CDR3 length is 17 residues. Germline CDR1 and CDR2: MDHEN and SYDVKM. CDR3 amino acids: CASSPSPPGTGRYEQYV. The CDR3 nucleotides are TGTGCCAGCAGTCCCTCACCCCCCGGGACAGGAAGGTACGAGCAGTACGTC.